This T cell receptor (beta chain) was captured in a study of T cells in Graves' hyperthyroidism and ophthalmopathy. It was RNA transcripts that yielded the amplified TCR beta CDR3 regions. An initial round of RT-PCR targeting the TCR CDR3 relied on the HTBI primer set. MiXCR was run by TCRdb on the multiplex PCR reads, yielding one entry per CDR3 protein. This sample has about 260,000 distinct CDR3 sequences, with 25% to 30% found just once. This clonotype was picked up many times. The antigen remains undetermined. After removal of 5 bases from V and 0 bases from J, the junction contained 12 bases not matched to a gene. From germline, CDR1 is DFQATT and CDR2 SNEGSKA (reference sequence). The CDR3 runs 18 residues. The study, taken as a whole, reports: Ophthalmopathy and stable hyperthyroidism were told apart by a 13 V-J model.

The receptor was derived from a man in his forties with Graves' hyperthyroidism that later progressed to Graves' ophthalmopathy. The source material was blood. This chain joins TRBV20-1 and TRBJ1-3; 11 bases line up with TRBD1. This CDR3 is CSAGGTGGRSASGNTIYF. The CDR3 nucleotides are TGCAGTGCTGGGGGGACAGGGGGACGATCGGCCTCTGGAAACACCATATATTTT.